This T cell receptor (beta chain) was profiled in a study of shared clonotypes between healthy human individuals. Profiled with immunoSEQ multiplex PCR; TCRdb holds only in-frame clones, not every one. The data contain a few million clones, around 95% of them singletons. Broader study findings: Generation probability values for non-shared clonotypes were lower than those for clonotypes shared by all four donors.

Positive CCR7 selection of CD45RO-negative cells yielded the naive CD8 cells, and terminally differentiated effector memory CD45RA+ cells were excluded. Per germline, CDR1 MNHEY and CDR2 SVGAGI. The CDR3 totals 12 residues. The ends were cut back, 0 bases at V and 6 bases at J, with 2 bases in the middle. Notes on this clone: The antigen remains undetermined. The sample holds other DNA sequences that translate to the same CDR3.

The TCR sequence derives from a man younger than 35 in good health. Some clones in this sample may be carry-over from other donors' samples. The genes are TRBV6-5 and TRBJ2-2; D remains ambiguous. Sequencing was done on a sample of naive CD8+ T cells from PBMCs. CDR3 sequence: CASSYSAGELFF. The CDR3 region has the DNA TGTGCCAGCAGTTACTCGGCCGGGGAGCTGTTTTTT.